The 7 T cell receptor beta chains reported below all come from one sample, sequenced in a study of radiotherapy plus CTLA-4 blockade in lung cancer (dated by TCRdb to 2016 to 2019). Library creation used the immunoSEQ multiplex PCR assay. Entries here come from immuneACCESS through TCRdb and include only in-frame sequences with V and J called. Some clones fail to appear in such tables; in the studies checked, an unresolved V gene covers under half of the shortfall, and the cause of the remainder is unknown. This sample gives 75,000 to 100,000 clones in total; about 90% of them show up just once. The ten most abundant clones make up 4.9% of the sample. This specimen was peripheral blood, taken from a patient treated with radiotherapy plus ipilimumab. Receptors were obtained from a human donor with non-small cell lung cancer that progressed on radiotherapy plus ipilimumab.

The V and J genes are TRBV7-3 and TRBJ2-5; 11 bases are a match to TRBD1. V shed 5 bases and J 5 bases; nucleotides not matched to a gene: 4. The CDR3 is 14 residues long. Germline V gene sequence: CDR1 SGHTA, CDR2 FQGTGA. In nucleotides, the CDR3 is TGTGCCAGCAGCCGGACAGGGGGCTCTGAGACCCAGTACTTC. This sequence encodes CASSRTGGSETQYF. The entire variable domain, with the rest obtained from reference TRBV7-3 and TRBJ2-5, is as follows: GAGVSQTPSNKVTEKGKYVELRCDPISGHTALYWYRQSLGQGPEFLIYFQGTGAADDSGLPNDRFFAVRPEGSVSTLKIQRTERGDSAVYLCASSRTGGSETQYFGPGTRLLVL.

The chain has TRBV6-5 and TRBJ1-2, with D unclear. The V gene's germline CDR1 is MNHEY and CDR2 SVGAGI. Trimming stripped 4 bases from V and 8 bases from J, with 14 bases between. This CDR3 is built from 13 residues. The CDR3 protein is CASSFDASGGYTF. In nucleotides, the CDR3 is TGTGCCAGCAGTTTCGATGCCTCGGGGGGCTACACCTTC.

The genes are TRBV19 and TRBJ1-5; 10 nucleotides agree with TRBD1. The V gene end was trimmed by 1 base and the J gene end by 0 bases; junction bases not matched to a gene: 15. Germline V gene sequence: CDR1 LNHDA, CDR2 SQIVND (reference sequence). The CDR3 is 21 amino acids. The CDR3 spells CASSIADKGQGYAYSNQPQHF. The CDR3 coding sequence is TGTGCCAGTAGTATAGCGGACAAGGGACAGGGGTACGCCTATAGCAATCAGCCCCAGCATTTT.

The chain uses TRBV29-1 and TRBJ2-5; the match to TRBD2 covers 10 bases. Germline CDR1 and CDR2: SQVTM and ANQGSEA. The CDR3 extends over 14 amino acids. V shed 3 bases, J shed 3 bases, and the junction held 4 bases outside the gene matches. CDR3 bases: TGCAGCGTTGAGATCGGACTAGCGGAAGAGACCCAGTACTTC. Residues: CSVEIGLAEETQYF.

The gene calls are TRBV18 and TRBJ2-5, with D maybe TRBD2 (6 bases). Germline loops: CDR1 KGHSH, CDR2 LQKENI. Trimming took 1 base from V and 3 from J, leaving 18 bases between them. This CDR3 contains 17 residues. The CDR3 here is CASSPLGGLPLEETQYF. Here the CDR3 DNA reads TGTGCCAGCTCACCACTCGGAGGGCTCCCCCTGGAAGAGACCCAGTACTTC.

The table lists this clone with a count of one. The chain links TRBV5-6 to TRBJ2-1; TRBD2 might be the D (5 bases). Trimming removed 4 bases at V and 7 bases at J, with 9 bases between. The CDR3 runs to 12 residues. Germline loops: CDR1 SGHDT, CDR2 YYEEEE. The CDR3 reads CASSRLPNEQFF. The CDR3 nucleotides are TGTGCCAGCAGCAGACTACCTAATGAGCAGTTCTTC.

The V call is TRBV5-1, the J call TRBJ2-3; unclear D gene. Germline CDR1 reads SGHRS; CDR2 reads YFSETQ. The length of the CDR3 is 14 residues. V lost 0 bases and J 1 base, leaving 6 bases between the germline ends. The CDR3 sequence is CASSLAQRTDTQYF. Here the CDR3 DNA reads TGCGCCAGCAGCTTGGCACAGCGCACAGATACGCAGTATTTT. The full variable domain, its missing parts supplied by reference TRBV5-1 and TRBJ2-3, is KAGVTQTPRYLIKTRGQQVTLSCSPISGHRSVSWYQQTPGQGLQFLFEYFSETQRNKGNFPGRFSGRQFSNSRSEMNVSTLELGDSALYLCASSLAQRTDTQYFGPGTRLTVL.